The rows below give T cell receptor beta chains drawn from one sample of a study of OX40 agonist ivuxolimab in advanced cancers. Produced via immunoSEQ multiplex PCR; TCRdb's table is partial and in-frame only. The sample yields roughly 86,000 clones, more than 80% seen once. The specimen was CD4+ or CD8+ T cells sorted from blood, collected in a trial of the OX40 agonist ivuxolimab. All receptors derive from an adult with an advanced solid tumor such as melanoma, head and neck, liver or kidney cancer. CDR3s include the opening cysteine and the closing phenylalanine or tryptophan. A D gene is named only where the DNA matches it firmly. The size entry is marked missing in some rows and otherwise reads once, few, many or a size class.

j_gene	abundance	d_gene	v_gene	CDR3nt	CDR3aa
TRBJ2-1	.	.	TRBV7-8	TGTGCCAGCAGCTTAGGATTCGGGAGCTCCTACAATGAGCAGTTCTTC	CASSLGFGSSYNEQFF
TRBJ2-3	.	TRBD2	TRBV10-3	TGTGCCGCAGCGGGAGGGCCGGTAGATACGCAGTATTTT	CAAAGGPVDTQYF
TRBJ2-7	.	.	TRBV28	TGTGCCAGCAGCCGACCAGCGGGCATCTCCTACGAGCAGTACTTC	CASSRPAGISYEQYF
TRBJ2-2	.	TRBD1	TRBV5-1	TGCGCCAGCAGCGCGGACAGGGGGGAGCTGTTTTTT	CASSADRGELFF
TRBJ1-5	.	TRBD1	TRBV6-9	TGTGCCAGCGGAACAGGGGGCGGGAGCAATCAGCCCCAGCATTTT	CASGTGGGSNQPQHF
TRBJ2-7	.	.	TRBV6-6	TGTGCCACCTCTACAGGGATCTTCACCTACGAGCAGTACTTC	CATSTGIFTYEQYF
TRBJ2-2	.	.	TRBV6-4	TGTGCCAGCAGTGACAGGGAGAGCGGGGAGCTGTTTTTT	CASSDRESGELFF
TRBJ1-1	.	.	TRBV18	TGTGCCAGCTCACCGCCCCGGGGGAAGGACACTGAAGCTTTCTTT	CASSPPRGKDTEAFF
TRBJ1-1	few	.	TRBV30	TGTGCCTGGAGTCCAAGGTTTGGCACTGAAGCTTTCTTT	CAWSPRFGTEAFF
TRBJ2-7	.	TRBD1	TRBV5-1	TGCGCCAGCAGCTTGACAGGGGGCGCATACTACGAGCAGTACTTC	CASSLTGGAYYEQYF
TRBJ1-2	.	.	TRBV6-6	TGTGCCAGCAGTCCCGGGGACATTAGCTATGGCTACACCTTC	CASSPGDISYGYTF
TRBJ2-7	.	.	TRBV5-4	TGTGCCAGCAGCCTTCCCTCCTACGAGCAGTACTTC	CASSLPSYEQYF
TRBJ2-3	few	TRBD2	TRBV19	TGTGCCAGTAGGGGGACTAGCGGCTTAGTGCAGTATTTT	CASRGTSGLVQYF
TRBJ2-7	.	.	TRBV2	TGTGCCAGCAGTGAAGCGCTCGGGCAGGCCTACGAGCAGTACTTC	CASSEALGQAYEQYF
TRBJ2-7	.	.	TRBV27	TGTGCCAGCAGTTCCCCGGGCCCAACCTACGAGCAGTACTTC	CASSSPGPTYEQYF
TRBJ2-7	.	.	TRBV4-2	TGTGCCAGCAGCCAAGAGTCCCCCTACGAGCAGTACTTC	CASSQESPYEQYF
TRBJ1-4	.	.	TRBV12-2	TGTGCAAGTCGAGACCTCCAGGGGCGCGGTGAAAAACTGTTTTTT	CASRDLQGRGEKLFF
TRBJ2-5	once	.	TRBV27	TGTGCCAGCAGTCCAACCCAAGAGACCCAGTACTTC	CASSPTQETQYF
TRBJ1-2	.	.	TRBV30	TGTGCCTGGAGTCTGGCGGGGGGGTACTATGGCTACACCTTC	CAWSLAGGYYGYTF
TRBJ1-1	.	.	TRBV28	TGTGCCAGCAGTACCTTGGCCGGGGAGACTGAAGCTTTCTTT	CASSTLAGETEAFF
TRBJ1-1	.	.	TRBV7-9	TGTGCCAGCAGCGCCAAGGGCGAGAACACTGAAGCTTTCTTT	CASSAKGENTEAFF
TRBJ2-2	.	.	TRBV19	TGTGCCAGTAGTAGCCAGGGCCAAACCGGGGAGCTGTTTTTT	CASSSQGQTGELFF
TRBJ2-3	once	.	TRBV6-5	TGTGCCAGCAGTTTTAGTAGCACAGATACGCAGTATTTT	CASSFSSTDTQYF
TRBJ2-1	.	TRBD1	TRBV28	TGTGCCAGCAGATTAGGACAGGGGGCGTCCAATGAGCAGTTCTTC	CASRLGQGASNEQFF
TRBJ2-5	.	.	TRBV20-1	TGCAGTGCTAGCATCGAGACCCAGTACTTC	CSASIETQYF
TRBJ2-7	.	.	TRBV5-8	TGCGCCAGCAGCTTGGATCCGGGGGTACCCTACGAGCAGTACTTC	CASSLDPGVPYEQYF
TRBJ2-1	.	.	TRBV20-1	TGCAGTACTAGCAGGAATGAGCAGTTCTTC	CSTSRNEQFF
TRBJ1-5	.	.	TRBV4-2	TGTGCCAGCAGCGCGGCCCTCGGGTCAGGGGATAGCAATCAGCCCCAGCATTTT	CASSAALGSGDSNQPQHF
TRBJ2-7	.	TRBD2	TRBV5-1	TGCGCCAGCAGCTTGGCCGGCGGGGGAGGCGAGCAGTACTTC	CASSLAGGGGEQYF
TRBJ1-5	.	.	TRBV4-1	TGCGCCAGCAGCCAAGGAGTTGCTTCCCGTGATCCCCAGCATTTT	CASSQGVASRDPQHF
TRBJ1-2	.	.	TRBV10-1	TGCGCCAGCAGCTCCGGGACGGACTATGGCTACACCTTC	CASSSGTDYGYTF
TRBJ2-1	.	TRBD2	TRBV7-6	TGTGCCAGCAGCCCGTGGTTTAGCGGGAGTGAAAATGAGCAGTTCTTC	CASSPWFSGSENEQFF
TRBJ2-7	.	TRBD2	TRBV6-6	TGTGCCAGCATATTGAGCGGGAGCTCGGGCGAGCAGTACTTC	CASILSGSSGEQYF
TRBJ1-1	.	TRBD1	TRBV29-1	TGCAGCGTTGATACAGGGGACCCCTACACTGAAGCTTTCTTT	CSVDTGDPYTEAFF
TRBJ1-1	.	.	TRBV19	TGTGCCAGTAGTAAGGGACCCAGTGGGACTGAAGCTTTCTTT	CASSKGPSGTEAFF
TRBJ2-1	.	TRBD2	TRBV28	TGTGCCAGCAGTACCCAGGGGGAGCTAGCGGGAGCGGTTCAGTTCTTC	CASSTQGELAGAVQFF
TRBJ2-5	.	TRBD1	TRBV7-9	TGTGCCAGCAGCTCACAGGGGGCGGGGGAGACCCAGTACTTC	CASSSQGAGETQYF
TRBJ2-1	.	TRBD2	TRBV6-5	TGTGCCAGCAGTTACGGACTAGCGGGAGCGGATGAGCAGTTCTTC	CASSYGLAGADEQFF
TRBJ1-2	once	.	TRBV6-1	TGTGCCAGCAGTGCCGTCAGCAACTATGGCTACACCTTC	CASSAVSNYGYTF
TRBJ1-1	.	.	TRBV28	TGTGCCAGCAGTCCGATCCCGGGGGCCGAAGCTTTCTTT	CASSPIPGAEAFF
TRBJ2-1	.	TRBD2	TRBV5-1	TGCGCCAGCAGCTTGGCGGGAGGGCCGACTGAGCAGTTCTTC	CASSLAGGPTEQFF
TRBJ2-7	.	.	TRBV6-1	TGTGCCAGCACCGAGGGGTCAGCCCCCTCCTACGAGCAGTACTTC	CASTEGSAPSYEQYF
TRBJ2-7	.	TRBD2	TRBV7-2	TGTGCCAGCAGCCCACTAGCGTCGTGGGGCGAGCAGTACTTC	CASSPLASWGEQYF
TRBJ2-7	.	TRBD2	TRBV4-2	TGTGCCAGCAGCCAAGCTATAGGCGGGAGATTGTACGAGCAGTACTTC	CASSQAIGGRLYEQYF
TRBJ1-5	medium-sized	.	TRBV30	TGTGCCTGGAGTTTGGGGGGTAATCAGCCCCAGCATTTT	CAWSLGGNQPQHF